One T cell receptor (beta chain) is described in this entry. The sample is drawn from a study of cytomegalovirus exposure and HLA in healthy donors. The germline V and J ends were trimmed by 0 bases and 7 bases, with 16 bases remaining between them. Germline V gene lookup returns CDR1 LGHNA and CDR2 YSLEER. The CDR3 extends over 15 amino acids. The PCR contained 60 Vbeta and 13 Jbeta primers. TCRdb keeps only in-frame clones here, not all; method: immunoSEQ multiplex PCR. The sample has fewer than 200,000 clones; roughly 87% are singletons. The sample consisted of PBMCs. The sequence came from a girl under three years old in good health and CMV-seronegative. This chain uses TRBV4-3 with TRBJ2-7, with D possibly matching TRBD1 (6 bases). In nucleotides, the CDR3 is TGCGCCAGCAGCCAAGAGGGTCAGGGGATGGGAGAGCAGTACTTC. Translated, it gives CASSQEGQGMGEQYF.